A selection of T cell receptor beta chains follows, all from one sample in a study of blood T cells in healthy people across ages. TCRdb re-derived calls from the 5' RACE reads in MiXCR, one entry per CDR3 protein. Of some 640,000 distinct CDR3 sequences in the sample, 45% to 50% were seen once. Sequencing was done on a sample of blood. The receptor set was obtained from a woman in her sixties or seventies in good health. CDR3s include the opening cysteine and the closing phenylalanine or tryptophan. Fields, in order: J gene, clone size, D gene, V gene, CDR3 protein, CDR3 DNA. The D gene is left open where the match is weak. Clone sizes are given selectively: once, few, many, or a class where the clone is expanded.

J: TRBJ1-6; size: -; D: -; V: TRBV4-2; CDR3: CASSQDRGRANSPLHF; DNA: TGTGCCAGCAGCCAAGATCGAGGCAGGGCCAATTCACCCCTCCACTTT
J: TRBJ2-1; size: -; D: TRBD2; V: TRBV7-8; CDR3: CASSPPRRGRNKDEQFF; DNA: TGTGCCAGCAGCCCCCCCCGGCGGGGGAGGAATAAGGATGAGCAGTTCTTC
J: TRBJ1-3; size: -; D: -; V: TRBV5-1; CDR3: CASSLFGRPSSGNTIYF; DNA: TGCGCCAGCAGCTTGTTTGGCAGGCCGAGCTCTGGAAACACCATATATTTT
J: TRBJ2-3; size: -; D: -; V: TRBV12-3/TRBV12-4; CDR3: CASSSGTPTDTQYF; DNA: TGTGCCAGCAGTTCCGGGACCCCAACAGATACGCAGTATTTT
J: TRBJ2-1; size: -; D: -; V: TRBV20-1; CDR3: CSAMGSFDEQFF; DNA: TGCAGTGCTATGGGCAGCTTCGATGAGCAGTTCTTC
J: TRBJ1-6; size: few; D: TRBD1; V: TRBV9; CDR3: CASSDDRDSPLHF; DNA: TGTGCCAGCAGCGACGACAGGGATTCACCCCTCCACTTT
J: TRBJ1-1; size: -; D: -; V: TRBV28; CDR3: CASSFLTPTGRTEAFF; DNA: TGTGCCAGCAGTTTTTTAACCCCTACAGGGCGCACTGAAGCTTTCTTT
J: TRBJ2-4; size: few; D: -; V: TRBV29-1; CDR3: CSVVKGPIQYF; DNA: TGCAGCGTTGTAAAAGGGCCGATTCAGTACTTC
J: TRBJ1-2; size: few; D: -; V: TRBV2; CDR3: CASRGQLHNYGYTF; DNA: TGTGCCAGCAGAGGACAGCTGCATAACTATGGCTACACCTTC
J: TRBJ1-2; size: -; D: -; V: TRBV20-1; CDR3: CSAWSLAGMDGYTF; DNA: TGCAGTGCTTGGTCCTTGGCAGGGATGGATGGCTACACCTTC